The 8 T cell receptor beta chains presented below share a single source sample, sequenced in a study of CD8 T cells in ankylosing spondylitis. TCRdb processed the 5' RACE reads anew with MiXCR; each CDR3 protein has one entry. The data hold around 280,000 distinct CDR3 sequences, with 20% observed a single time. Specimen: blood, either unsorted or a sorted T cell fraction (not recorded which). Receptor source: a male donor with ankylosing spondylitis or in good health (not recorded which).

The J gene is TRBJ2-5, the V gene TRBV11-2; 7 nucleotides match TRBD2. CDR1 is SGHAT and CDR2 is FQNNGV in the germline V gene. The length of the CDR3 is 17 residues. V dropped 0 bases and J dropped 2; count of bases not matched to a gene: 9. This chain's CDR3 is CASSLDGRASGQETQYF. The CDR3 DNA is TGTGCCAGCAGCTTAGATGGTAGGGCTAGCGGACAAGAGACCCAGTACTTC.

Concerning this clonotype: It may be a read error: a sequence one base away is much more abundant. The J gene is TRBJ2-1, the V gene TRBV20-1; a possible D gene is TRBD2 (5 bases). V dropped 7 bases and J dropped 0 bases, with 19 bases sitting between them. The CDR3 covers 16 residues. From germline, CDR1 is DFQATT and CDR2 SNEGSKA (reference sequence). The CDR3 nucleotides are TGCAGTGGCACCCCCGCTAGCTGGAGCTCCTACAATGAGCAGTTCTTC. It encodes CSGTPASWSSYNEQFF.

This clonotype appeared a few times. The V gene is TRBV15, the J gene TRBJ1-2; D gene unclear. There are 11 residues in the CDR3. Germline CDR1 and CDR2: LNHNV and YYDKDF (reference sequence). Deletions cut 3 bases from V and 9 bases from J, with 8 bases between. CDR3 in amino acids: CATSSFQRYTF. DNA for the CDR3: TGTGCCACCAGCAGTTTTCAGCGCTACACCTTC. The full variable domain, with the rest looked up from reference TRBV15 and TRBJ1-2, is DAMVIQNPRYQVTQFGKPVTLSCSQTLNHNVMYWYQQKSSQAPKLLFHYYDKDFNNEADTPDNFQSRRPNTSFCFLDIRSPGLGDTAMYLCATSSFQRYTFGSGTRLTVV.

V and J are TRBV9 and TRBJ2-3; TRBD2 matches 9 bases. J was trimmed by 0 bases and V by 2 bases; bases with no gene match: 4. CDR1 is SGDLS and CDR2 is YYNGEE in the germline V gene. This CDR3 has 16 amino acids. The CDR3 protein is CASSVVTSGSTDTQYF. The CDR3 DNA reads TGTGCCAGCAGCGTGGTTACTAGCGGGAGCACAGATACGCAGTATTTT.

This clonotype was seen only a few times. The chain uses TRBV29-1 and TRBJ1-4; possible D gene TRBD1, 6 bases. The CDR3 length is 13 residues. V was clipped by 4 bases and J by 2 bases, with 8 bases between them. CDR1 is SQVTM and CDR2 is ANQGSEA in the germline V gene. The CDR3 sequence: CSVGGGTNEKLFF. The CDR3 region has the DNA TGCAGCGTTGGAGGGGGGACTAATGAAAAACTGTTTTTT.

This clonotype showed up just a few times. This chain uses TRBV20-1 with TRBJ2-3; D is unresolved. Trimming shortened V by 6 bases and J by 0 bases, and 7 bases separated the two germline ends. From germline, CDR1 is DFQATT and CDR2 SNEGSKA (reference sequence). The CDR3 totals 12 residues. As DNA, the CDR3 is TGCAGTGCGCATAAAAGCACAGATACGCAGTATTTT. It is translated as CSAHKSTDTQYF.

This rearrangement joins TRBV12-3 or TRBV12-4 to TRBJ1-5; maybe TRBD1 (5 bases). V lost 1 base and J 9 bases, leaving 13 bases between the germline ends. The CDR3 runs to 14 residues. The CDR3 spells CASSLDGGARPQHF. The DNA of the CDR3 is TGTGCCAGCAGTTTAGATGGAGGGGCCAGGCCCCAGCATTTT.

There are a few counts of this clonotype. The CDR3 sequence: CATSDLGDRASSTDTQYF. The CDR3, as DNA: TGTGCCACCAGTGATCTGGGAGACAGGGCCTCTAGCACAGATACGCAGTATTTT. This chain joins TRBV24-1 and TRBJ2-3, with 7 bases aligning to TRBD1. The J segment lost 0 bases and the V segment lost 3 bases, leaving 11 bases of the junction unmatched. The CDR3 sequence is 18 residues long. The germline V gene has CDR1 KGHDR and CDR2 SFDVKD.